This T cell receptor beta chain derives from a study of cytomegalovirus exposure and HLA in healthy donors. Germline V gene data show CDR1 as SGHDN and CDR2 as FVKESK. Trimming took 4 bases from V and 0 from J, leaving 7 bases between them. There are 14 residues in the CDR3. Clones were sequenced by immunoSEQ multiplex PCR, and TCRdb holds only the in-frame ones, with some missing. There are about 120,000 clones in the sample; around 88% occur only once, and 4.5% to 6% lies in the top ten. This clonotype was obtained from a young man in good health and CMV-seronegative. This chain links TRBV14 with TRBJ1-3, with D unclear. The sample taken for sequencing was PBMCs. CDR3 sequence: CASSRSNSGNTIYF. CDR3 nucleotides: TGTGCCAGCAGCCGCAGTAACTCTGGAAACACCATATATTTT.